The entry below describes one T cell receptor beta chain. These data are taken from a study of blood T cell repertoires in COVID-19. Study-wide background: Sample material is recorded as cDNA or gDNA derived from T cells, B-cell-depleted T cells, or PBMCs.

The V and J ends lost 0 bases and 3 bases, in that order; junction bases with no gene match: 2. Per the germline V gene, CDR1 is SGHRS and CDR2 is YFSETQ. This CDR3 comprises 15 residues. Assay: immunoSEQ multiplex PCR; the TCRdb copy retains only in-frame clones and omits some. The sample consists of around 180,000 clones, roughly 80% of them appearing once. This receptor was identified in a man in his fifties or sixties with active or convalescent COVID-19. This rearrangement joins TRBV5-1 to TRBJ2-3; 9 bases are shared with TRBD1. Sequencing used peripheral blood. CDR3 sequence (DNA): TGCGCCAGCAGCTTGGGAGGGACAGGGACAGATACGCAGTATTTT. Translated: CASSLGGTGTDTQYF.